This is a list of T cell receptor beta chains from one sample in a study of T cell repertoires in cytomegalovirus infection. From the reads, TCRdb called clonotypes with MiXCR, one entry per CDR3 protein. The table lists hundreds of thousands of distinct CDR3 sequences, roughly 36% of them singletons. What these receptors recognize is not known. The sample in question was cultured PBMCs, obtained from culture after CMV antigen stimulation. Every receptor here comes from a human donor in good health (CMV status not recorded). Some clones in this sample may be carry-over from other donors' samples. CDR3s include the opening cysteine and the closing phenylalanine or tryptophan. A D gene is named only where the DNA matches it firmly. Size is stated for part of the rows, as once, few or many counts, or as a class when the clone is expanded.

v_call	j_call	d_call	clone_size	cdr3_aa	cdr3_nt
TRBV10-3	TRBJ2-1	-	-	CAISDGQTGGNEQFF	TGTGCCATCAGTGACGGACAGACTGGAGGAAATGAGCAGTTCTTC
TRBV7-2	TRBJ2-3	-	many	CASSLSAGTDTQYF	TGTGCCAGCAGCTTAAGCGCTGGCACAGATACGCAGTATTTT
TRBV7-2	TRBJ2-3	-	few	CASSSLGPEDTQYF	TGTGCCAGCAGCTCTCTAGGACCGGAGGATACGCAGTATTTT
TRBV20-1	TRBJ2-3	TRBD2	-	CSAPASGSTDTQYF	TGCAGTGCCCCCGCTAGCGGGAGCACAGATACGCAGTATTTT
TRBV19	TRBJ1-1	-	-	CASSIPGRGNTEAFF	TGTGCCAGTAGTATCCCCGGTAGGGGGAACACTGAAGCTTTCTTT
TRBV12-3/TRBV12-4	TRBJ2-7	-	few	CASRRSWDSYEQYF	TGTGCCAGCAGGCGATCCTGGGACTCCTACGAGCAGTACTTC
TRBV5-4	TRBJ2-2	TRBD2	few	CASRPGTSGSNTGELFF	TGTGCCAGCAGACCGGGGACTAGCGGGAGTAACACCGGGGAGCTGTTTTTT
TRBV7-9	TRBJ2-5	TRBD2	-	CASSPLAAPKETQYF	TGTGCCAGCAGTCCACTAGCGGCCCCAAAAGAGACCCAGTACTTC
TRBV10-3	TRBJ2-3	-	once	CAIRRQDSTDTQYF	TGTGCCATCAGGCGACAGGATAGCACAGATACGCAGTATTTT
TRBV29-1	TRBJ1-1	-	-	CSVVGNGDTEAFF	TGCAGCGTTGTGGGGAACGGAGACACTGAAGCTTTCTTT
TRBV28	TRBJ2-3	-	-	CASSLLVGGLNGDTQYF	TGTGCCAGCAGTTTATTAGTCGGGGGTCTAAACGGGGATACGCAGTATTTT
TRBV7-2	TRBJ2-1	-	many	CASSPQSYNEQFF	TGTGCCAGCAGCCCTCAATCCTACAATGAGCAGTTCTTC
TRBV7-2	TRBJ2-1	-	few	CASSLGLIGGSYNEQFF	TGTGCCAGCAGCTTAGGCCTCATTGGCGGATCCTACAATGAGCAGTTCTTC
TRBV7-2	TRBJ2-6	-	many	CASSYRGGSGANVLTF	TGTGCCAGCAGCTACCGGGGAGGCTCTGGGGCCAACGTCCTGACTTTC
TRBV7-2	TRBJ1-2	TRBD1	few	CASSLSRQGTVGGYTF	TGTGCCAGCAGTTTATCCCGACAGGGAACGGTGGGTGGCTACACCTTC
TRBV18	TRBJ2-7	-	-	CASSPTTTNSYEQYF	TGTGCCAGCTCACCGACGACGACAAATTCCTACGAGCAGTACTTC